This TCR beta chain was recovered during a study of blood T cell repertoires in COVID-19. Deletions cut 5 bases from V and 0 bases from J, with 11 bases between. CDR3 size: 15 residues. Germline CDR1 reads LGHNA; CDR2 reads YNFKEQ. Clones were sequenced by immunoSEQ multiplex PCR, and TCRdb holds only the in-frame ones, with some missing. Of approximately 53,000 clones listed, under 85% were seen once; the top ten hold over 15%. This rearrangement joins TRBV4-2 to TRBJ2-1; the D gene is possibly TRBD2 (5 bases). The TCR comes from a man aged 40-49 years with acute or convalescent COVID-19. Material: peripheral blood. The CDR3 sequence: CASSASRVSYNEQFF. The DNA of the CDR3 is TGTGCCAGCAGCGCTAGCCGCGTCTCCTACAATGAGCAGTTCTTC.